This T cell receptor (beta chain) emerged from a study of molecular identifiers for immune sequencing clone quantification. Study findings and constraints: Clones that exceeded 20 RNA copies held over 98% of effector molecules, yet under 1% in naive cells. Barcode collisions between identical TCR molecules could shrink estimates of highly expanded clone sizes.

The ends lost 3 bases at V and 2 bases at J; junction bases unmatched: 8. Germline values: CDR1 LNHDA, CDR2 SQIVND (reference sequence). This CDR3 has 16 residues. A single record per CDR3 protein comes from TCRdb applying MiXCR to the PCR reads. Found here are around 460,000 distinct CDR3 sequences, around 23% of them singletons; the top ten hold about 0.75%. At least ten counts were recorded for this clonotype. Antigen specificity is unknown. The chain couples TRBV19 to TRBJ2-3; 7 nucleotides align to TRBD2. The source of this sequence is a human donor in good health. Some libraries in this study had Jurkat cell RNA spiked in. Material for sequencing was naive CD8+ T cells from blood, with Jurkat cell RNA spiked in. Subset specified: FACS-sorted CD8+CD4-CCR7+CD45RA+ naive T cells. CDR3 nucleotides: TGTGCCAGTAGTATCGTGGCGGGGGAACCCACAGATACGCAGTATTTT. Amino acid sequence: CASSIVAGEPTDTQYF.